The 18 T cell receptor beta chains below all came from one sample that was sequenced in a study of OX40 agonist ivuxolimab in advanced cancers. Clones were read by immunoSEQ multiplex PCR, and TCRdb kept only the in-frame ones, dropping some. The table includes approximately 48,000 clones, approximately 87% detected once. The specimen comprised CD4+ or CD8+ T cells sorted from blood, sampled in a trial of the OX40 agonist ivuxolimab. These receptors were collected from an adult with an advanced solid tumor such as melanoma, head and neck, liver or kidney cancer.

This clone has just a few counts. J is TRBJ1-1 and V is TRBV30; D gene unclear. This CDR3 is built from 10 residues. CDR1 and CDR2 (germline): GTSNPN, SVGIG (reference sequence). Trimming took off 1 base at V and 8 bases at J, with 5 bases between the two ends. The CDR3 loop is CAWSGPEAFF. CDR3 nucleotides: TGTGCCTGGAGTGGACCAGAAGCTTTCTTT.

The CDR3 DNA sequence: TGTGCCAGCAGTTACACAGAGGGTCATCAGTATTTT. Amino acid sequence: CASSYTEGHQYF. V usage is TRBV6-5 and J usage is TRBJ2-3, with D possibly matching TRBD2 (5 bases). This CDR3 is 12 amino acids long. The V end was cut by 2 bases, the J end by 12 bases, with 12 bases between. CDR1 is MNHEY, CDR2 SVGAGI, per germline.

The chain uses TRBV5-5 and TRBJ2-7; 7 nucleotides agree with TRBD1. This CDR3 has 16 residues. The germline V gene has CDR1 SGHKS and CDR2 YYEKEE (reference sequence). The V segment lost 2 bases and the J segment 1 base; nucleotides outside the gene matches: 9. The CDR3 DNA reads as TGTGCCAGCAGCTTACCTTACCGGGACAGTTCCTACGAGCAGTACTTC. Its protein product is CASSLPYRDSSYEQYF.

The V gene is TRBV4-3, the J gene TRBJ1-2; 10 positions agree with TRBD1. The germline gives CDR1 LGHNA, CDR2 YSLEER. The CDR3 contains 16 residues. J gave up 8 bases and V 1 base, and 10 bases lay outside the gene matches. This CDR3 reads CASSQGQGAILVGYTF. For the CDR3, the DNA is TGCGCCAGCAGCCAAGGACAGGGGGCGATTCTGGTCGGCTACACCTTC.

In DNA form, the CDR3 reads TGTGCCAGCAGCGTAGGGGCCTATGAGCAGTTCTTC. Translation: CASSVGAYEQFF. This sequence joins TRBV9 and TRBJ2-1, with D unresolved. CDR1 is SGDLS and CDR2 is YYNGEE in the germline V gene. This CDR3 has 12 residues. V dropped 0 bases and J dropped 8 bases, with 6 bases sitting between them.

The chain employs TRBV9 and TRBJ2-1; D is unclear. CDR1 is SGDLS and CDR2 is YYNGEE in the germline V gene. V gave up 0 bases and J gave up 0 bases, with 10 bases separating them. The CDR3 contains 16 residues. This chain's CDR3 is CASSVVGESSYNEQFF. The DNA of the CDR3 is TGTGCCAGCAGCGTAGTAGGCGAGAGCTCCTACAATGAGCAGTTCTTC.

The J gene is TRBJ1-2, the V gene TRBV7-6; 8 bases are a match to TRBD1. Germline V gives CDR1 SGHVS, CDR2 FNYEAQ. The CDR3 is made up of 13 amino acids. V lost 4 bases, J lost 4 bases, and 2 bases stayed unmatched. CDR3 sequence reads: CASSSTGGYGYTF. The CDR3 bases are TGTGCCAGCAGCTCCACAGGGGGCTATGGCTACACCTTC.

The rearrangement joins TRBV28 to TRBJ1-2, with D unclear. The CDR3 covers 12 residues. V was shortened by 6 bases and J by 8 bases, with 13 bases between the two germline ends. From germline, CDR1 is MDHEN and CDR2 SYDVKM. The CDR3 here is CASSNSMGGYTF. For the CDR3, the DNA is TGTGCCAGCAGCAATTCTATGGGGGGCTACACCTTC.

The chain has TRBV14 and TRBJ2-7; D is undetermined. Trimming left V 4 bases short and J 3 bases short, with 13 bases between. This CDR3 has 14 amino acids. Germline lookup yields CDR1 SGHDN and CDR2 FVKESK. CDR3: CASSPPGQVYEQYF. The CDR3 DNA follows: TGTGCCAGCAGCCCCCCTGGTCAGGTCTACGAGCAGTACTTC.

The CDR3 spells CASSGVGGVQPQHF. The CDR3 DNA sequence: TGTGCCAGCAGCGGAGTCGGCGGTGTCCAGCCCCAGCATTTT. This rearrangement joins TRBV9 to TRBJ1-5; the D is unclear. V was clipped by 3 bases and J by 7 bases, with 14 bases between them. Germline lookup yields CDR1 SGDLS and CDR2 YYNGEE. CDR3 size: 14 residues.

V and J are TRBV27 and TRBJ2-7; maybe TRBD2 (6 bases). CDR1 and CDR2 from the germline V gene are MNHEY and SMNVEV (reference sequence). This CDR3 has 14 residues. V gave up 0 bases and J gave up 7 bases, with 13 bases separating them. The CDR3 loop reads CASSLSTGEEEQYF. The CDR3 bases are TGTGCCAGCAGTTTATCTACGGGGGAAGAAGAGCAGTACTTC.

The chain employs TRBV10-3 and TRBJ2-7, with no clear D. Germline V gene data show CDR1 as ENHRY and CDR2 as SYGVKD. Deletions cut 5 bases from V and 4 bases from J, with 15 bases between. CDR3 length: 14 residues. The chain's CDR3 is CAISNQEIGYEQYF. For the CDR3, the DNA is TGTGCCATCAGTAACCAGGAAATCGGTTACGAGCAGTACTTC.

This chain links TRBV19 with TRBJ1-6; 8 bases are shared with TRBD1. Trimming took 0 bases from V and 3 from J; bases not matched to a gene: 4. This CDR3 spans 17 amino acids. The germline V gene has CDR1 LNHDA and CDR2 SQIVND (reference sequence). The chain's CDR3 is CASSIDRDRGYNSPLHF. For the CDR3, the DNA is TGTGCCAGTAGTATAGATCGAGACAGGGGCTATAATTCACCCCTCCACTTT. Looking up the rest from reference TRBV19 and TRBJ1-6 gives the full variable domain: DGGITQSPKYLFRKEGQNVTLSCEQNLNHDAMYWYRQDPGQGLRLIYYSQIVNDFQKGDIAEGYSVSREKKESFPLTVTSAQKNPTAFYLCASSIDRDRGYNSPLHFGNGTRLTVT.

The CDR3 here is CAWSVIPYEQYF. The CDR3 DNA reads TGTGCCTGGAGTGTAATTCCATACGAGCAGTACTTC. The V and J genes are TRBV30 and TRBJ2-7; D unresolved. The CDR3 sequence is 12 residues long. Germline CDR1 is GTSNPN and CDR2 is SVGIG (reference sequence). V lost 0 bases to trimming and J lost 4 bases, with 7 bases between them.

The rearrangement links TRBV19 to TRBJ2-1; no definite D call. Trimming cost V 5 bases and J 2 bases, with 13 bases left between them. The germline V gene encodes CDR1 LNHDA and CDR2 SQIVND (reference sequence). The CDR3 runs 15 residues. For the CDR3, the DNA is TGTGCCAGTAGTCCCCCGGACGACACCTACAATGAGCAGTTCTTC. Its protein product is CASSPPDDTYNEQFF.

This clone is judged medium-sized. The chain is built from TRBV4-1 and TRBJ1-3; D unclear. The CDR3 length is 15 residues. Germline V CDR1 and CDR2: MGHRA, YSYEKL. The germline V and J ends were trimmed by 2 bases and 1 base, with 9 bases remaining between them. This CDR3 is CASSQPRSSGNTIYF. CDR3 coding DNA: TGCGCCAGCAGCCAACCCAGGTCGTCTGGAAACACCATATATTTT.

The chain carries TRBV7-8 and TRBJ2-3; TRBD2 is a possible D gene (6 bases). In germline, CDR1 is SGHVS, CDR2 FQNEAQ. This CDR3 comprises 14 residues. V was pared by 4 bases and J by 6 bases, with 14 bases between. The CDR3 DNA reads as TGTGCCAGCAGCTCACTGGGGGGAATGGATACGCAGTATTTT. It specifies CASSSLGGMDTQYF.

The V gene is TRBV16, the J gene TRBJ1-1; D gene uncertain. CDR1 KGHSY and CDR2 FQNENV come from the germline V gene. With 4 bases removed from V and 1 base from J, the gap between germline ends came to 13 bases. This CDR3 contains 15 residues. The CDR3 protein is CASSRSVPGNTEAFF. The CDR3 nucleotides are TGTGCCAGCAGCCGATCCGTCCCAGGGAACACTGAAGCTTTCTTT. The full variable domain, its missing parts supplied by reference TRBV16 and TRBJ1-1, is GEEVAQTPKHLVRGEGQKAKLYCAPIKGHSYVFWYQQVLKNEFKFLISFQNENVFDETGMPKERFSAKCLPNSPCSLEIQATKLEDSAVYFCASSRSVPGNTEAFFGQGTRLTVV.